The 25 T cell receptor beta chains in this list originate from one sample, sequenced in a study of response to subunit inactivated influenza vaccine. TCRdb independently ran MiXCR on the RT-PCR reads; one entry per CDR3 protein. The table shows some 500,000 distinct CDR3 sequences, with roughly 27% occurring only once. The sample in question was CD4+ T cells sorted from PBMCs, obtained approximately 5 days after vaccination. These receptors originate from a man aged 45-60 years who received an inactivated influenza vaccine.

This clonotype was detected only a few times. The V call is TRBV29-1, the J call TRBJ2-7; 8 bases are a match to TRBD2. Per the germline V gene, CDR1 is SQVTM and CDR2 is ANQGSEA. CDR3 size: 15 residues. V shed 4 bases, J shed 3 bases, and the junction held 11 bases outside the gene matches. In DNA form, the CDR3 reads TGCAGCGTTGGTCGGTATGCTAGCGGGTTCTACGAGCAGTACTTC. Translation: CSVGRYASGFYEQYF.

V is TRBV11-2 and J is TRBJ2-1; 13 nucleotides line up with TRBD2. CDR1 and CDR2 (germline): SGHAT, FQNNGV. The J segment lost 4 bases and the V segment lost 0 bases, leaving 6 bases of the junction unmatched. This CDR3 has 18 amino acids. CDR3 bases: TGTGCCAGCAGCTTAGACCAACCGGGACTAGCGGGGTACAATGAGCAGTTCTTC. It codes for CASSLDQPGLAGYNEQFF.

CDR3 loop: CASSGREGGVRFF. The CDR3 DNA follows: TGTGCCAGCAGTGGGCGTGAAGGCGGGGTAAGGTTCTTC. The genes are TRBV12-3 or TRBV12-4 and TRBJ2-1; tentative D call: TRBD2 (6 bases). The CDR3 runs 13 residues. V shed 5 bases and J shed 15 bases, with 20 bases lying between them.

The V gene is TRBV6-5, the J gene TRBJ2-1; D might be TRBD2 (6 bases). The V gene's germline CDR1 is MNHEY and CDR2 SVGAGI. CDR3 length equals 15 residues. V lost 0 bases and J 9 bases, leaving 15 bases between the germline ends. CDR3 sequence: CASSYSSFAGSEQFF. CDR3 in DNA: TGTGCCAGCAGTTACTCGAGTTTCGCGGGAAGTGAGCAGTTCTTC.

The CDR3 loop is CASSLPGVQIDTQYF. The CDR3, as DNA: TGCGCCAGCAGCTTGCCGGGGGTCCAGATAGATACGCAGTATTTT. This chain connects TRBV5-1 to TRBJ2-3, with TRBD2 as a possible D gene (6 bases). The CDR3 extends over 15 amino acids. The germline V gene encodes CDR1 SGHRS and CDR2 YFSETQ. Trimming took off 1 base at V and 5 bases at J, with 14 bases between the two ends. Together with reference TRBV5-1 and TRBJ2-3, the CDR3 gives the full variable domain: KAGVTQTPRYLIKTRGQQVTLSCSPISGHRSVSWYQQTPGQGLQFLFEYFSETQRNKGNFPGRFSGRQFSNSRSEMNVSTLELGDSALYLCASSLPGVQIDTQYFGPGTRLTVL.

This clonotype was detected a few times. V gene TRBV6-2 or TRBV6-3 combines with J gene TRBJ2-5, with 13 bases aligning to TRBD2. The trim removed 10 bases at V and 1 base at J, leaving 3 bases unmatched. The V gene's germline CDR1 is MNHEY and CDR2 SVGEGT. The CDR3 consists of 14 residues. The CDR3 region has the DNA TGTGCCACCGGACTAGCGGGGGCCCAAGAGACCCAGTACTTC. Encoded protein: CATGLAGAQETQYF.

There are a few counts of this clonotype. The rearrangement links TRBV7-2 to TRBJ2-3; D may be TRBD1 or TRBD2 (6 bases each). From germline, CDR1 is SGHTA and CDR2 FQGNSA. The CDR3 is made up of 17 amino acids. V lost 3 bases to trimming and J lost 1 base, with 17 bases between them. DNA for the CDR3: TGTGCCAGCAGCTTTACCGGAGGGGGGATCCGCACAGATACGCAGTATTTT. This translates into CASSFTGGGIRTDTQYF.

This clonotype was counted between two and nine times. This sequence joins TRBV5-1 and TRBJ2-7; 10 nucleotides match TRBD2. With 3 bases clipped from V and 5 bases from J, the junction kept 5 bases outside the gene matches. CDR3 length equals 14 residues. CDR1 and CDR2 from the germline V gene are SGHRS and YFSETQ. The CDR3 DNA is TGCGCCAGCAGCTCACCTAGCGGGAGCGACGAGCAGTACTTC. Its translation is CASSSPSGSDEQYF. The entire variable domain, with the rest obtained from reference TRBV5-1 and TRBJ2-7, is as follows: KAGVTQTPRYLIKTRGQQVTLSCSPISGHRSVSWYQQTPGQGLQFLFEYFSETQRNKGNFPGRFSGRQFSNSRSEMNVSTLELGDSALYLCASSSPSGSDEQYFGPGTRLTVT.

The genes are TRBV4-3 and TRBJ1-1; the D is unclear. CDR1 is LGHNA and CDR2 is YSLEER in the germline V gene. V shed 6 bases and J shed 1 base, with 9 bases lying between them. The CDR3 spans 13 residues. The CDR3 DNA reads TGCGCCAGCAGATTTGAGGCGAACACTGAAGCTTTCTTT. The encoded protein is CASRFEANTEAFF.

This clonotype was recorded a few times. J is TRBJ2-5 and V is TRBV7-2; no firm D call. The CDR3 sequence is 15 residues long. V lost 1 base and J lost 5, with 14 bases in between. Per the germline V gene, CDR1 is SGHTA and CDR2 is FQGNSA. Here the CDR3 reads CASSLEAHRSETQYF. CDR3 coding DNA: TGTGCCAGCAGCTTAGAGGCCCATAGGTCCGAGACCCAGTACTTC.

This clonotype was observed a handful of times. CDR3 sequence (DNA): TGTGCCAGCAGCTTAAGTGGGGGAACTACTGAAGCTTTCTTT. Its translation: CASSLSGGTTEAFF. This rearrangement joins TRBV7-2 to TRBJ1-1, with a possible D match to TRBD1 (5 bases). Trimming cost V 2 bases and J 5 bases, with 12 bases left between them. This CDR3 contains 14 residues. Per the germline V gene, CDR1 is SGHTA and CDR2 is FQGNSA.

The CDR3 is CASGGANEKLFF. In nucleotides, the CDR3 is TGTGCCAGCGGAGGGGCTAATGAAAAACTGTTTTTT. The V gene is TRBV12-3 or TRBV12-4, the J gene TRBJ1-4; D is perhaps TRBD1 (5 bases). Trimming stripped 8 bases from V and 3 bases from J, with 7 bases between. The CDR3 extends over 12 amino acids.

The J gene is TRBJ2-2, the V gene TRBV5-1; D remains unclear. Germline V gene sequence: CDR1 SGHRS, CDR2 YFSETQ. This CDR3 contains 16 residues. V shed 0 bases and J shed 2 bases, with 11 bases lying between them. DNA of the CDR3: TGCGCCAGCAGCTTGGCCACACTACTCAACACCGGGGAGCTGTTTTTT. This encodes CASSLATLLNTGELFF.

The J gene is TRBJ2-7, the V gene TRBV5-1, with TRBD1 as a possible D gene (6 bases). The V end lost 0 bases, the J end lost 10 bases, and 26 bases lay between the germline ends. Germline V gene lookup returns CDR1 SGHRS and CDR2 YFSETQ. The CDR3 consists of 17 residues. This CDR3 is CASSLASSRGRPAEQYF. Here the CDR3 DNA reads TGCGCCAGCAGCTTGGCCTCATCCAGGGGCCGGCCGGCGGAACAGTACTTC.

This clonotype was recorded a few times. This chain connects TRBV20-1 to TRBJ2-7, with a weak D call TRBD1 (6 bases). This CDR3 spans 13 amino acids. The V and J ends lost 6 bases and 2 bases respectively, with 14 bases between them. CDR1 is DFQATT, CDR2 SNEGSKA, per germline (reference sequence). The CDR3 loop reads CSAPHREAYEQYF. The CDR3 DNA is TGCAGTGCACCCCACAGGGAAGCCTACGAGCAGTACTTC.

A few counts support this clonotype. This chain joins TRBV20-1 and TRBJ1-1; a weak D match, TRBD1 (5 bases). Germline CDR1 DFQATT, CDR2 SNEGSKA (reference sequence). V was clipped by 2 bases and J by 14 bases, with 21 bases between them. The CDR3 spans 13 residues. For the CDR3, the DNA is TGCAGTGCTAGATCCCCCGTAGGGGAGCCCGTATTCTTT. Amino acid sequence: CSARSPVGEPVFF.

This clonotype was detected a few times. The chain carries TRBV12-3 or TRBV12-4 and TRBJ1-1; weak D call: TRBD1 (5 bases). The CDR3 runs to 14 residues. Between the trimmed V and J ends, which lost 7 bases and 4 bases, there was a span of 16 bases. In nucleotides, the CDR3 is TGTGCCAGCACCCTGGAGGGGAGGGGCACTGAAGCTTTCTTT. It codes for CASTLEGRGTEAFF.

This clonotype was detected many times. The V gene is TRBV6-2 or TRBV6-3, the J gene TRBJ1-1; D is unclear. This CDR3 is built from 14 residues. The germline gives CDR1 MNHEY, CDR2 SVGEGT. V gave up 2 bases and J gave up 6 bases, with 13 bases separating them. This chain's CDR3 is CASSYGIMTSEAFF. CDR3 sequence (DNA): TGTGCCAGCAGTTACGGCATCATGACCTCTGAAGCTTTCTTT.

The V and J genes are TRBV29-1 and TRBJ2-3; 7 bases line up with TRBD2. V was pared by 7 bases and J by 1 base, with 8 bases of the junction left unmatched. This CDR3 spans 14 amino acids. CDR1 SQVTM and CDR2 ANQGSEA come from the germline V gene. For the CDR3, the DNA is TGCAGCGGGGGAGGCGGGAGAGGCACAGATACGCAGTATTTT. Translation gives CSGGGGRGTDTQYF.

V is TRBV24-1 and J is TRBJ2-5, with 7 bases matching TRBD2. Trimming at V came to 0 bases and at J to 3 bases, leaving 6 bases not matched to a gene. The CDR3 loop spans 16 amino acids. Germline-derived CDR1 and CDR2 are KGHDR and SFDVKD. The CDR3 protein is CATSDLGRDYEETQYF. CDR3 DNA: TGTGCCACCAGTGATTTGGGAAGGGACTACGAAGAGACCCAGTACTTC.

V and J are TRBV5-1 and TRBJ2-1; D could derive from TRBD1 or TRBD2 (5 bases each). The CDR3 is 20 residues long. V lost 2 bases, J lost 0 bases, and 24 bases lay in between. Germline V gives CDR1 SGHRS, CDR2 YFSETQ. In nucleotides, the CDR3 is TGCGCCAGCAGCTTACGGCCTAGGGGCGGGCGGTCTATCTCCTACAATGAGCAGTTCTTC. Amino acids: CASSLRPRGGRSISYNEQFF.

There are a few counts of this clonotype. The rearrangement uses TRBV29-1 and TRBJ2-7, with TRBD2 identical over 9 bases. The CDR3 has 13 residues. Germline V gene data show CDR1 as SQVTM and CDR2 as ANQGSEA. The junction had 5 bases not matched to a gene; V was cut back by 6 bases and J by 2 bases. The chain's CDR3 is CSVKLAGTYEQYF. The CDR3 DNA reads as TGCAGCGTGAAACTAGCGGGTACCTACGAGCAGTACTTC.

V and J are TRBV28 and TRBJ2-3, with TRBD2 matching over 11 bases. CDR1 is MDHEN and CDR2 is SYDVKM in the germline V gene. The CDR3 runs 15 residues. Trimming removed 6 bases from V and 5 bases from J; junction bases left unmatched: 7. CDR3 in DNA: TGTGCCAGCAGATTAGCGGGGGGGCAAGGAGATACGCAGTATTTT. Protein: CASRLAGGQGDTQYF. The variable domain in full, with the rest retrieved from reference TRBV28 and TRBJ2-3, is DVKVTQSSRYLVKRTGEKVFLECVQDMDHENMFWYRQDPGLGLRLIYFSYDVKMKEKGDIPEGYSVSREKKERFSLILESASTNQTSMYLCASRLAGGQGDTQYFGPGTRLTVL.

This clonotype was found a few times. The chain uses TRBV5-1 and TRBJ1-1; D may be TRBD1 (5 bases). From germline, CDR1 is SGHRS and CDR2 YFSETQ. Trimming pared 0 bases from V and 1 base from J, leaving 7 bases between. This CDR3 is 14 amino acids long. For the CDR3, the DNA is TGCGCCAGCAGCTTGGAGGGGACGAACACTGAAGCTTTCTTT. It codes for CASSLEGTNTEAFF. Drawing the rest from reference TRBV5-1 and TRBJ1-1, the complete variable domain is KAGVTQTPRYLIKTRGQQVTLSCSPISGHRSVSWYQQTPGQGLQFLFEYFSETQRNKGNFPGRFSGRQFSNSRSEMNVSTLELGDSALYLCASSLEGTNTEAFFGQGTRLTVV.

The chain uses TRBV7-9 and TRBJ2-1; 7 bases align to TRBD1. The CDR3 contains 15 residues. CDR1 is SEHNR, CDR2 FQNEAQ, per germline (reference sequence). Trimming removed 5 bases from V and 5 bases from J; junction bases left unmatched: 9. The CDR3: CASSDRDSGNNEQFF. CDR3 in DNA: TGTGCCAGCAGCGACCGGGACAGTGGTAACAATGAGCAGTTCTTC.